The T cell receptor beta chain under discussion was sequenced for a study of cytomegalovirus exposure and HLA in healthy donors. Findings and caveats of the study: TCR beta chain V- and J-gene trimming was linked, in a later analysis, to a missense variant in DCLRE1C. The HLA-A and HLA-B alleles of most subjects were reportedly predicted accurately from TCR beta sequences.

For this clone: Its antigen is unidentified.

Use of 60 Vbeta and 13 Jbeta primers characterized the PCR. Clones were sequenced by immunoSEQ multiplex PCR, and TCRdb holds only the in-frame ones, with some missing. This sample's clone table lists some 75,000 clones. V dropped 4 bases and J dropped 3; count of bases not matched to a gene: 8. CDR3 length equals 15 residues. CDR1 is SGHRS and CDR2 is YFSETQ in the germline V gene. The V gene is TRBV5-1, the J gene TRBJ1-1; TRBD1 agrees at 8 bases. The receptor was isolated from a boy aged 5-17 years in good health and CMV-seronegative. The sample was PBMCs. The CDR3 DNA sequence: TGCGCCAGCAGCGGGTGGACAGGGAAGGACACTGAAGCTTTCTTT. Translated, it gives CASSGWTGKDTEAFF.